Shown below are 26 T cell receptor beta chains from a single sample sequenced in a study of early T cells in non-severe SARS-CoV-2 infection. TCRdb redid the calling of the 5' RACE reads with MiXCR, one entry per CDR3 protein. The data contain 24,000 or so distinct CDR3 sequences, roughly 6% of them singletons. The sequencing sample was made of whole blood. The source of these receptors is an adult who was a healthcare worker with PCR-confirmed SARS-CoV-2 infection or an uninfected control (not recorded which).

This clonotype has ten or more counts. V is TRBV7-9 and J is TRBJ2-7, with D possibly being TRBD1 or TRBD2 (6 bases each). The CDR3 contains 13 residues. V was trimmed by 2 bases and J by 5 bases, leaving 10 bases between them. Germline CDR1 is SEHNR and CDR2 is FQNEAQ (reference sequence). Here the CDR3 reads CASSLRGDDEQYF. The CDR3 coding sequence is TGTGCCAGCAGCTTAAGGGGGGACGACGAGCAGTACTTC.

Many counts were recorded for this clonotype. The chain combines TRBV7-6 with TRBJ2-7, with TRBD1 matching over 10 bases. The V and J ends lost 5 bases and 6 bases, in that order; junction bases with no gene match: 13. In germline, CDR1 is SGHVS, CDR2 FNYEAQ. This CDR3 is built from 16 residues. The CDR3 sequence: CASSPINAGTGVEQYF. The DNA for the CDR3 is TGTGCCAGCAGCCCAATTAATGCGGGGACAGGGGTCGAGCAGTACTTC.

This clonotype was found many times. The rearrangement joins TRBV20-1 to TRBJ1-1; D might be TRBD1 (6 bases). Per germline, CDR1 DFQATT and CDR2 SNEGSKA (reference sequence). Trimming pared 2 bases from V and 0 bases from J, leaving 10 bases between. The CDR3 is made up of 14 amino acids. CDR3 bases: TGCAGTGCTAGACGGGGACAACTGAACACTGAAGCTTTCTTT. It is translated as CSARRGQLNTEAFF.

At least ten counts were recorded for this clonotype. The J gene is TRBJ1-6, the V gene TRBV20-1, with 7 bases fitting TRBD1. The germline V gene encodes CDR1 DFQATT and CDR2 SNEGSKA (reference sequence). The CDR3 spans 14 residues. Unmatched junction bases numbered 7, after V lost 3 bases and J lost 8 bases. The CDR3 DNA is TGCAGTGCTAGGGGGGACAGTGGGCATTCACCCCTCCACTTT. The encoded protein is CSARGDSGHSPLHF.

The sample holds many counts of this clonotype. This rearrangement joins TRBV7-2 to TRBJ2-2, with a possible D match to TRBD2 (6 bases). Deletions cut 0 bases from V and 7 bases from J, with 6 bases between. There are 13 residues in the CDR3. The V gene's germline CDR1 is SGHTA and CDR2 FQGNSA. The CDR3 nucleotides are TGTGCCAGCAGCTTAGCGCGGGACGGGGAGCTGTTTTTT. Translated, it gives CASSLARDGELFF.

The gene calls are TRBV4-3 and TRBJ1-4; D gene ambiguous. Germline lookup yields CDR1 LGHNA and CDR2 YSLEER. CDR3 length equals 13 residues. Trimming removed 0 bases at V and 6 bases at J, with 5 bases between. This CDR3 is CASSQDLYEKLFF. The CDR3 nucleotides are TGCGCCAGCAGCCAAGATTTATATGAAAAACTGTTTTTT.

This rearrangement joins TRBV7-2 to TRBJ1-4; D is unclear. This CDR3 has 13 amino acids. Per the germline V gene, CDR1 is SGHTA and CDR2 is FQGNSA. V was trimmed by 6 bases and J by 8 bases, leaving 13 bases between them. The CDR3 spells CASRTIGSEKLFF. CDR3 DNA: TGTGCCAGCAGGACGATTGGGTCGGAAAAACTGTTTTTT.

This clonotype was seen many times. This chain uses TRBV14 with TRBJ2-2; D ambiguous. V lost 3 bases and J 4 bases, leaving 6 bases between the germline ends. In germline, CDR1 is SGHDN, CDR2 FVKESK. The CDR3 consists of 13 residues. The CDR3 loop reads CASSQYTTGELFF. CDR3 DNA sequence: TGTGCCAGCAGCCAGTACACCACCGGGGAGCTGTTTTTT.

This clonotype was observed at least ten times. The chain couples TRBV6-2 or TRBV6-3 to TRBJ2-3; 7 positions match TRBD1. This CDR3 is built from 12 residues. Trimming took 7 bases from V and 11 from J; bases not matched to a gene: 9. Looked up from germline, CDR1 is MNHEY and CDR2 is SVGEGT. The CDR3 is CASKTGILEQYF. The CDR3 nucleotides read TGTGCCAGCAAGACAGGGATCCTAGAGCAGTATTTT.

The chain links TRBV29-1 to TRBJ1-4; D possibly corresponds to TRBD1 (6 bases). The germline CDR1 and CDR2 sequences are SQVTM and ANQGSEA. This CDR3 contains 15 residues. Trimming left V 0 bases short and J 8 bases short, with 16 bases between. CDR3 in amino acids: CSVEDSQGQGEKLFF. In DNA, the CDR3 is TGCAGCGTTGAAGATTCTCAGGGGCAGGGGGAAAAACTGTTTTTT. Drawing the rest from reference TRBV29-1 and TRBJ1-4, the complete variable domain is SAVISQKPSRDICQRGTSLTIQCQVDSQVTMMFWYRQQPGQSLTLIATANQGSEATYESGFVIDKFPISRPNLTFSTLTVSNMSPEDSSIYLCSVEDSQGQGEKLFFGSGTQLSVL.

The rearrangement links TRBV7-8 to TRBJ1-1, with 7 bases that match TRBD1. J lost 4 bases, V lost 5 bases, and 7 bases had no gene match. The CDR3 sequence is 14 residues long. Looked up from germline, CDR1 is SGHVS and CDR2 is FQNEAQ. Here the CDR3 reads CASSLQGFTTEAFF. The CDR3 nucleotides are TGTGCCAGCAGCCTACAGGGGTTTACCACTGAAGCTTTCTTT. Filled out from reference TRBV7-8 and TRBJ1-1, the complete variable domain reads GAGVSQSPRYKVAKRGQDVALRCDPISGHVSLFWYQQALGQGPEFLTYFQNEAQLDKSGLPSDRFFAERPEGSVSTLKIQRTQQEDSAVYLCASSLQGFTTEAFFGQGTRLTVV.

This clonotype was found many times. The rearrangement joins TRBV20-1 to TRBJ2-3; D gene ambiguous. V shed 6 bases and J shed 10 bases, with 11 bases lying between them. This CDR3 is built from 10 residues. CDR1 is DFQATT, CDR2 SNEGSKA, per germline (reference sequence). The CDR3 here is CSAPRVAQYF. Written as DNA, the CDR3 is TGCAGTGCCCCCCGGGTGGCGCAGTATTTT.

This clonotype was found many times. The chain uses TRBV28 and TRBJ2-2, with 8 positions matching TRBD2. The CDR3 runs to 17 residues. V trimming: 3 bases; J trimming: 2 bases; junction bases outside the gene matches: 8. Germline loops: CDR1 MDHEN, CDR2 SYDVKM. CDR3 in amino acids: CASSLRITSGNTGELFF. The CDR3 DNA reads as TGTGCCAGCAGTTTGCGCATCACTAGCGGAAACACCGGGGAGCTGTTTTTT.

V is TRBV5-1 and J is TRBJ2-3; D remains unclear. Germline assignment: CDR1 SGHRS and CDR2 YFSETQ. The V end lost 5 bases, the J end lost 5 bases, and 9 bases lay between the germline ends. The CDR3 length is 12 residues. The CDR3 sequence: CASRREVDTQYF. The DNA for the CDR3 is TGCGCCAGCAGGAGAGAGGTAGATACGCAGTATTTT.

This clonotype was observed at least ten times. The chain employs TRBV7-2 and TRBJ1-2, with a tentative D call TRBD1 (5 bases). The CDR3 is 16 amino acids. Germline V CDR1 and CDR2: SGHTA, FQGNSA. The germline V and J ends were trimmed by 5 bases and 4 bases, with 20 bases remaining between them. The chain's CDR3 is CASSPFLMDTRYGYTF. The CDR3 DNA follows: TGTGCCAGCAGCCCATTCCTCATGGACACCCGCTATGGCTACACCTTC. Looking up the rest from reference TRBV7-2 and TRBJ1-2 gives the full variable domain: GAGVSQSPSNKVTEKGKDVELRCDPISGHTALYWYRQSLGQGLEFLIYFQGNSAPDKSGLPSDRFSAERTGGSVSTLTIQRTQQEDSAVYLCASSPFLMDTRYGYTFGSGTRLTVV.

This clonotype showed up just a few times. The rearrangement links TRBV29-1 to TRBJ1-1, with 9 bases lining up with TRBD1. CDR3 length: 14 residues. With 4 bases clipped from V and 4 bases from J, the junction kept 7 bases outside the gene matches. Germline assignment: CDR1 SQVTM and CDR2 ANQGSEA. The CDR3 region has the DNA TGCAGCGTTGGGGGGGACAGGGTAAGCACTGAAGCTTTCTTT. Translated: CSVGGDRVSTEAFF.

The CDR3: CASGGAHYEQYF. The CDR3 DNA sequence: TGTGCCAGCGGAGGGGCCCACTACGAGCAGTACTTC. This chain connects TRBV7-2 to TRBJ2-7; D possibly corresponds to TRBD2 (6 bases). Germline assignment: CDR1 SGHTA and CDR2 FQGNSA. This CDR3 is 12 amino acids long. V dropped 8 bases and J dropped 3 bases, with 11 bases sitting between them.

This clonotype showed up just a few times. This chain uses TRBV29-1 with TRBJ1-2, with D maybe TRBD1 (6 bases). V was pared by 3 bases and J by 0 bases, with 11 bases between. This CDR3 region has 14 residues. Per germline, CDR1 SQVTM and CDR2 ANQGSEA. The CDR3 spells CSVEGTSSNYGYTF. For the CDR3, the DNA is TGCAGCGTTGAGGGGACATCCTCTAACTATGGCTACACCTTC. Together with reference TRBV29-1 and TRBJ1-2, the CDR3 gives the full variable domain: SAVISQKPSRDICQRGTSLTIQCQVDSQVTMMFWYRQQPGQSLTLIATANQGSEATYESGFVIDKFPISRPNLTFSTLTVSNMSPEDSSIYLCSVEGTSSNYGYTFGSGTRLTVV.

In its sample, this clonotype was seen a few times. V gene TRBV6-5 combines with J gene TRBJ2-4, with 10 bases lining up with TRBD2. The V gene's germline CDR1 is MNHEY and CDR2 SVGAGI. Unmatched junction bases numbered 9, after V lost 4 bases and J lost 0 bases. The length of the CDR3 is 18 residues. The CDR3 sequence is CASSSLKRGGLAKNIQYF. The CDR3 nucleotides are TGTGCCAGCAGTTCACTAAAGCGGGGGGGCCTAGCCAAAAACATTCAGTACTTC.

This clonotype appeared a few times. The chain carries TRBV27 and TRBJ2-2; no reliable D call. The CDR3 spans 16 residues. CDR1 and CDR2 from the germline V gene are MNHEY and SMNVEV (reference sequence). Trimming pared 4 bases from V and 1 base from J, leaving 13 bases between. Written as DNA, the CDR3 is TGTGCCAGCAGTTATTCCTCTTTTTGGAACACCGGGGAGCTGTTTTTT. Residues: CASSYSSFWNTGELFF.

The rearrangement joins TRBV21-1 to TRBJ1-1; no check of the table's D call, TRBD1, against the DNA was made. TRBV21-1 is termed a pseudogene. The CDR3 spans 20 residues. Written as DNA, the CDR3 is TGTGCCAGCAGCAAAACGAGATCTGAATTCTGGGACAGGGACCACACTGAAGCTTTCTTT. Translation: CASSKTRSEFWDRDHTEAFF.

This chain joins TRBV12-3 or TRBV12-4 and TRBJ1-1; TRBD1 might be the D (5 bases). V was cut by 6 bases and J by 7 bases, with 12 bases left in between. CDR3 length: 12 residues. The CDR3 nucleotides are TGTGCCAGCAGCCCTCGGGGGAATGAAGCTTTCTTT. It codes for CASSPRGNEAFF.

This clonotype has just a few counts. This chain links TRBV10-2 with TRBJ2-5; D is unclear. V lost 1 base, J lost 4 bases, and 4 bases lay in between. Germline values: CDR1 WSHSY, CDR2 SAAADI. The CDR3 covers 12 residues. CDR3 bases: TGCGCCAGCAGTGAGTGGGGAGAGACCCAGTACTTC. As protein: CASSEWGETQYF.

This chain joins TRBV29-1 and TRBJ2-7; the D is unclear. Per the germline V gene, CDR1 is SQVTM and CDR2 is ANQGSEA. The CDR3 has 13 amino acids. With 2 bases removed from V and 2 bases from J, the gap between germline ends came to 10 bases. CDR3 sequence (DNA): TGCAGCGTTGAATCCCCACAGACCTACGAGCAGTACTTC. Its protein product is CSVESPQTYEQYF.

At least ten counts were recorded for this clonotype. The rearrangement uses TRBV29-1 and TRBJ1-1; perhaps TRBD1 as D (5 bases). Germline V lookup: CDR1 SQVTM, CDR2 ANQGSEA. The CDR3 is made up of 12 amino acids. Trimming stripped 7 bases from V and 4 bases from J, with 13 bases between. The CDR3 nucleotides read TGCAGCGGAGGGGATGTGGGCACTGAAGCTTTCTTT. This codes for CSGGDVGTEAFF.

This clonotype was observed many times. V usage is TRBV28 and J usage is TRBJ2-2; TRBD2 matches at 8 bases. The CDR3 is 16 amino acids. V was pared by 3 bases and J by 4 bases, with 7 bases of the junction left unmatched. In germline, CDR1 is MDHEN, CDR2 SYDVKM. This CDR3 is CASSFAGGRGTGELFF. In DNA, the CDR3 is TGTGCCAGCAGTTTCGCGGGGGGCCGAGGCACCGGGGAGCTGTTTTTT. Complete variable domain (other parts from reference TRBV28 and TRBJ2-2): DVKVTQSSRYLVKRTGEKVFLECVQDMDHENMFWYRQDPGLGLRLIYFSYDVKMKEKGDIPEGYSVSREKKERFSLILESASTNQTSMYLCASSFAGGRGTGELFFGEGSRLTVL.